The T cell receptor beta chain described here comes from a study of OX40 agonist ivuxolimab in advanced cancers. Study context: Those enrolled were roughly 80% male, with a mean age of around 58 years and ages from 23 to 79. Study-wide findings and caveats: Both blood CD4+ and CD8+ T cells showed clonal growth by week 6 at 0.1 to 3.0 mg/kg.

Worth noting for this clone: Antigen specificity is unknown.

Looked up from germline, CDR1 is MGHRA and CDR2 is YSYEKL. With 0 bases clipped from V and 6 bases from J, the junction kept 7 bases outside the gene matches. The CDR3 runs 16 residues. The data were produced by immunoSEQ multiplex PCR, yet TCRdb's version contains in-frame clones alone and is incomplete. The repertoire holds under 55,000 clones, with approximately 87% as singletons. Sequencing used CD4+ or CD8+ T cells sorted from blood, obtained in a trial of the OX40 agonist ivuxolimab. This chain joins TRBV4-1 and TRBJ1-4; the match to TRBD1 covers 7 bases. This TCR derives from an adult with an advanced solid tumor such as melanoma, head and neck, liver or kidney cancer. CDR3 amino acids: CASSQDPQGVYEKLFF. The CDR3 DNA reads TGCGCCAGCAGCCAAGATCCTCAGGGGGTTTATGAAAAACTGTTTTTT.